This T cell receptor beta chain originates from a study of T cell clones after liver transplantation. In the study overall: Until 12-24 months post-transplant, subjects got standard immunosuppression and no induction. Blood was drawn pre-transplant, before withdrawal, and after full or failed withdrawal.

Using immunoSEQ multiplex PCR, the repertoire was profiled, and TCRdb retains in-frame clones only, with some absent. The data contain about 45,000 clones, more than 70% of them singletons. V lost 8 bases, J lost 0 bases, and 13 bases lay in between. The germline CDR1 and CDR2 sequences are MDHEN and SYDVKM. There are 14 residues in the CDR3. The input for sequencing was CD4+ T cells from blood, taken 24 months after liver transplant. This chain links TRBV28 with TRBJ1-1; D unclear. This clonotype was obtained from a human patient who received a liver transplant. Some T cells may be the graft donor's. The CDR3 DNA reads TGTGCCAGCTATAGCACAGTCATGAACACTGAAGCTTTCTTT. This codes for CASYSTVMNTEAFF.